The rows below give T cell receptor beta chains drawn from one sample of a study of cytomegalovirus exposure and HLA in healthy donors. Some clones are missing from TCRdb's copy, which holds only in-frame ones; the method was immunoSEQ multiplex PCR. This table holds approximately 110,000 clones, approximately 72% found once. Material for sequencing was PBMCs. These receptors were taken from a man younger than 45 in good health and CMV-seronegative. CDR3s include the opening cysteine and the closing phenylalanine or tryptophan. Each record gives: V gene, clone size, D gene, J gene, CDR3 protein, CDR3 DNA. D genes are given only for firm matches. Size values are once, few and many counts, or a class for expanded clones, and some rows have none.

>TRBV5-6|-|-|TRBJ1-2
CASSPDRANYGYTF
TGTGCCAGCAGCCCAGACAGAGCTAACTATGGCTACACCTTC
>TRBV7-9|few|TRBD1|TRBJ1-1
CASSRMTGGGTEAFF
TGTGCCAGCAGCCGCATGACAGGGGGAGGGACTGAAGCTTTCTTT
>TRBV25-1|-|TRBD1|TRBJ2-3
CASSAWTGASTDTQYF
TGTGCCAGCAGTGCCTGGACAGGGGCTAGCACAGATACGCAGTATTTT
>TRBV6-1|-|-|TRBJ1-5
CASSPSGGGFQPQHF
TGTGCCAGCAGTCCGTCCGGGGGGGGGTTTCAGCCCCAGCATTTT
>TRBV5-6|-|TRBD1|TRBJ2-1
CASSFQGQGAWNEQFF
TGTGCCAGCAGCTTTCAAGGACAGGGGGCTTGGAATGAGCAGTTCTTC
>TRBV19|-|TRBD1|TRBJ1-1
CASWDRGYDTEAFF
TGTGCCAGTTGGGACAGGGGGTATGACACTGAAGCTTTCTTT
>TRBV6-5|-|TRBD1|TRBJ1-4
CASSLAGQGAEKLFF
TGTGCCAGCAGCCTTGCGGGACAGGGTGCTGAAAAACTGTTTTTT
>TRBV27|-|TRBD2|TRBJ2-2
CASSFNGRGTGELFF
TGTGCCAGCAGTTTTAACGGGAGGGGTACCGGGGAGCTGTTTTTT
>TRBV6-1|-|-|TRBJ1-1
CASSEGGNTEAFF
TGTGCCAGCAGTGAAGGGGGCAACACTGAAGCTTTCTTT
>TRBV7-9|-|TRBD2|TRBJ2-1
CASSLPTSGYNEQFF
TGTGCCAGCAGCCTACCGACTAGCGGCTACAATGAGCAGTTCTTC
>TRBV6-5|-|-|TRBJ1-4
CASSYDPGEKLFF
TGTGCCAGCAGTTACGATCCAGGCGAAAAACTGTTTTTT
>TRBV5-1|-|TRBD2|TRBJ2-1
CASSLVLTGGAVNEQFF
TGCGCCAGCAGCTTGGTGTTGACGGGAGGCGCCGTCAATGAGCAGTTCTTC
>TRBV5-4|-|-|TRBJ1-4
CASSLRGEKLFF
TGTGCCAGCAGCTTGAGGGGTGAAAAACTGTTTTTT
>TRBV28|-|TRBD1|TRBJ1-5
CASSTTGGASNQPQHF
TGTGCCAGCAGTACCACAGGGGGAGCTTCCAATCAGCCCCAGCATTTT
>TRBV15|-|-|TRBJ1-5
CATSRGGRGGFQPQHF
TGTGCCACCAGCAGAGGAGGTAGGGGAGGGTTTCAGCCCCAGCATTTT
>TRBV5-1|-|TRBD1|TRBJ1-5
CASSQGADQPQHF
TGCGCCAGCAGTCAGGGGGCGGATCAGCCCCAGCATTTT
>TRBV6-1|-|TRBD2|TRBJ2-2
CASSALAGDTGELFF
TGTGCCAGCAGTGCACTAGCGGGAGACACCGGGGAGCTGTTTTTT
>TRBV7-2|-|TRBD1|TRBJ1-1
CASSFGQGDTEAFF
TGTGCCAGCAGCTTCGGACAGGGAGACACTGAAGCTTTCTTT
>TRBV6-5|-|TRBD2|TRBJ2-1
CASRQGGYNEQFF
TGCGCCAGCAGGCAGGGAGGGTACAATGAGCAGTTCTTC
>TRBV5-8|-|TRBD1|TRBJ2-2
CARVQGVRGELFF
TGTGCCAGAGTACAGGGGGTTCGTGGGGAGCTGTTTTTT
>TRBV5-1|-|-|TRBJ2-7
CASSSLREQYF
TGCGCCAGCAGCTCCCTACGGGAGCAGTACTTC
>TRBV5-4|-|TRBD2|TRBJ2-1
CASSTPRGGQSYNEQFF
TGTGCCAGCAGCACACCGCGGGGGGGCCAGTCCTACAATGAGCAGTTCTTC
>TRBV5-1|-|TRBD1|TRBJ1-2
CASSFGQGAQHYGYTF
TGCGCCAGCAGCTTTGGACAGGGGGCGCAACACTATGGCTACACCTTC
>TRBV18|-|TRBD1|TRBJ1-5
CASSAVVGQGDQPQHF
TGTGCCAGCTCTGCCGTCGTCGGACAGGGCGATCAGCCCCAGCATTTT
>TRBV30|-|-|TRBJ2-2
CAWSVSSGELFF
TGTGCCTGGAGTGTCTCTTCCGGGGAGCTGTTTTTT
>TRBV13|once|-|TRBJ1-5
CASSLGIQGQPQHF
TGTGCCAGCAGCTTAGGCATACAGGGCCAGCCCCAGCATTTT
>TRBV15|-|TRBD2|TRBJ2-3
CATSRGLAGGTDTQYF
TGTGCCACCAGCAGAGGCCTAGCGGGGGGCACAGATACGCAGTATTTT
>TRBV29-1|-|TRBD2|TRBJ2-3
CSVALAGLTDTQYF
TGCAGCGTTGCACTAGCGGGGCTGACAGATACGCAGTATTTT
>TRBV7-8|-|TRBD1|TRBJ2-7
CASSPWDSSYEQYF
TGTGCCAGCAGCCCCTGGGACAGCTCCTACGAGCAGTACTTC
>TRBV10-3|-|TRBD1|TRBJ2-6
CAISGTGEPGANVLTF
TGTGCCATCAGTGGGACAGGGGAACCTGGGGCCAACGTCCTGACTTTC
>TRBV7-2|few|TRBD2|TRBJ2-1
CASSPMSSGSRNEQFF
TGTGCCAGCAGCCCCATGTCTAGCGGGAGTAGGAATGAGCAGTTCTTC